The sample holds many counts of the clone carrying this TCR beta chain. V was trimmed by 1 base and J by 4 bases, leaving 8 bases between them. The CDR3 covers 14 residues. Germline V lookup: CDR1 LNHNV, CDR2 YYDKDF (reference sequence). Each patient was aged 18 to 65 and had newly diagnosed hyperthyroidism of under 2 months' duration. This entry belongs to a study of T cells in Graves' hyperthyroidism and ophthalmopathy. RNA transcripts yielded amplified TCR beta CDR3 regions. HTBI primers were employed in a first-round RT-PCR of the TCR CDR3. TCRdb passed the multiplex PCR reads through MiXCR, listing each CDR3 protein once. The table includes about 480,000 distinct CDR3 sequences, under 15% detected once.

Material for sequencing was blood. The rearrangement uses TRBV15 and TRBJ2-1; the D gene could be TRBD1 or TRBD2 (5 bases each). This receptor was identified in a woman between 18 and 29 years old with Graves' hyperthyroidism. CDR3 sequence: CATSRAGTYNEQFF. CDR3 in DNA: TGTGCCACCAGCAGAGCCGGGACGTACAATGAGCAGTTCTTC.